The rows below give T cell receptor beta chains drawn from one sample of a study of T cells in Graves' hyperthyroidism and ophthalmopathy. TCRdb re-called the multiplex PCR reads through MiXCR, storing one row per CDR3 protein. The sample holds roughly 500,000 distinct CDR3 sequences; around 50% are singletons and the top ten take about 45%. The sequencing sample was made of peripheral blood or thyroid tissue (not recorded which). All receptors come from an adult woman with Graves' disease, either hyperthyroidism or ophthalmopathy (not recorded which). Each CDR3 is given with its conserved first and last residue. Fields, in order: clone size, D gene, J gene, V gene, CDR3 protein, CDR3 DNA. D genes are given only for firm matches. Size is omitted from some rows. Given values are once, few, many or a class for expanded clones.

NA	NA	TRBJ1-4	TRBV5-1	CASSPMAAKTATNEKLFF	TGCGCCAGCAGCCCAATGGCAGCTAAGACTGCAACTAATGAAAAACTGTTTTTT
NA	NA	TRBJ2-5	TRBV7-2	CATYSRGETQYF	TGTGCCACCTACTCCCGGGGGGAGACCCAGTACTTC
NA	NA	TRBJ2-7	TRBV7-3	CASSPTPLASYEQYF	TGTGCCAGCAGCCCCACCCCCCTAGCCTCGTACGAGCAGTACTTC
many	NA	TRBJ2-2	TRBV10-3	CAIRGGQNTGELFF	TGTGCCATCAGGGGGGGACAGAACACCGGGGAGCTGTTTTTT
many	TRBD1	TRBJ1-1	TRBV29-1	CSVNDRGLGDTEAFF	TGCAGCGTTAATGACAGGGGACTGGGGGACACTGAAGCTTTCTTT
many	NA	TRBJ2-7	TRBV5-5	CASTSTGFYEQYF	TGTGCCAGCACCTCGACAGGTTTCTACGAGCAGTACTTC
NA	NA	TRBJ1-5	TRBV7-8	CASSFGAASNQPQHF	TGTGCCAGCAGCTTTGGGGCCGCCAGCAATCAGCCCCAGCATTTT
many	TRBD2	TRBJ2-5	TRBV7-2	CASSWGAGQETQYF	TGTGCCAGCAGCTGGGGAGCGGGACAAGAGACCCAGTACTTC
NA	TRBD1	TRBJ2-7	TRBV19	CASSLARQGIEQYF	TGTGCCAGCAGCTTAGCGAGACAGGGGATCGAGCAGTACTTC
NA	NA	TRBJ2-1	TRBV7-7	CASSLDSAYNEQFF	TGTGCTAGCAGCTTAGATAGCGCCTACAATGAGCAGTTCTTC
NA	TRBD2	TRBJ2-7	TRBV20-1	CSAGGRAGYGYEQYF	TGCAGTGCTGGGGGGAGAGCGGGATACGGCTACGAGCAGTACTTC
many	NA	TRBJ1-5	TRBV7-2	CASSSQGSAGAHQPQHF	TGTGCCAGCAGCTCCCAAGGTTCGGCAGGGGCCCATCAGCCCCAGCATTTT
NA	TRBD1	TRBJ2-7	TRBV10-3	CAISPKGQGADEQYF	TGTGCCATCAGTCCGAAAGGACAGGGGGCCGACGAGCAGTACTTC
NA	NA	TRBJ1-1	TRBV12-3/TRBV12-4	CASSDNSMNTEAFF	TGTGCCAGCAGTGATAACAGCATGAACACTGAAGCTTTCTTT
NA	NA	TRBJ2-5	TRBV29-1	CSVGGLGETQYF	TGCAGCGTTGGTGGCCTAGGGGAGACCCAGTACTTC
NA	NA	TRBJ2-1	TRBV2	CASSSLASGNYNEQFF	TGTGCCAGCAGTTCCCTAGCGTCCGGGAACTACAATGAGCAGTTCTTC
NA	NA	TRBJ1-1	TRBV12-3/TRBV12-4	CASRSTGWTEAFF	TGTGCCAGCAGATCGACAGGTTGGACTGAAGCTTTCTTT
NA	NA	TRBJ2-7	TRBV14	CASSHLPASGEQYF	TGTGCCAGCAGCCACCTCCCTGCCAGTGGCGAGCAGTACTTC
many	NA	TRBJ2-5	TRBV4-2	CASSKRGDARETQYF	TGTGCCAGCAGCAAACGTGGGGATGCGCGAGAGACCCAGTACTTC
NA	TRBD2	TRBJ2-7	TRBV10-3	CAISESGRRYEQYF	TGTGCCATCAGTGAGAGCGGGAGGAGGTACGAGCAGTACTTC
NA	NA	TRBJ2-7	TRBV20-1	CSAPKGPYEQYF	TGCAGTGCTCCAAAGGGGCCTTACGAGCAGTACTTC
many	NA	TRBJ2-5	TRBV6-5	CASSYSTGKETQYF	TGTGCCAGCAGTTACTCTACAGGGAAAGAGACCCAGTACTTC
NA	NA	TRBJ2-6	TRBV4-3	CASSQVSGGANVLTF	TGCGCCAGCAGCCAAGTTTCCGGTGGGGCCAACGTCCTGACTTTC
NA	NA	TRBJ2-3	TRBV7-3	CASSLQAGGPRTDTQYF	TGTGCCAGCAGCTTACAGGCCGGCGGCCCCCGCACAGATACGCAGTATTTT
many	NA	TRBJ2-7	TRBV6-5	CASSWGLLTYEQYF	TGTGCCAGCAGCTGGGGACTTCTAACCTACGAGCAGTACTTC
NA	NA	TRBJ1-2	TRBV25-1	CAGSEYGLYGYTF	TGTGCCGGCAGTGAATACGGACTCTATGGCTACACCTTC
once	TRBD1	TRBJ2-5	TRBV10-3	CAIRLNRGQETQYF	TGTGCCATCAGACTTAACAGGGGGCAAGAGACCCAGTACTTC
NA	TRBD1	TRBJ2-7	TRBV7-9	CASRGGPGRNYEQYF	TGTGCCAGCAGAGGGGGCCCGGGACGGAACTACGAGCAGTACTTC
once	NA	TRBJ1-2	TRBV28	CASTFWGYGYTF	TGTGCCAGCACTTTCTGGGGGTACGGCTACACCTTC
NA	NA	TRBJ2-6	TRBV19	CASSIPSGANVLTF	TGTGCCAGTAGTATCCCCTCTGGGGCCAACGTCCTGACTTTC
NA	NA	TRBJ1-5	TRBV10-3	CAISEGAYSNQPQHF	TGTGCCATCAGTGAGGGGGCCTATAGCAATCAGCCCCAGCATTTT
NA	TRBD1	TRBJ2-7	TRBV7-2	CASSLAGTGVGEQYF	TGTGCCAGCAGCTTAGCGGGTACAGGGGTAGGTGAGCAGTACTTC
NA	TRBD2	TRBJ2-5	TRBV7-2	CASSPIAGGPETQYF	TGTGCCAGCAGTCCTATAGCGGGAGGGCCTGAGACCCAGTACTTC
many	NA	TRBJ2-5	TRBV5-1	CASSPKGDIGETQYF	TGCGCCAGCAGCCCCAAGGGGGATATTGGGGAGACCCAGTACTTC
NA	NA	TRBJ1-5	TRBV20-1	CSARSGGRNQPQHF	TGCAGTGCTAGATCCGGGGGGAGGAATCAGCCCCAGCATTTT
NA	TRBD2	TRBJ2-1	TRBV7-3	CASSLTSGRTGEQFF	TGTGCCAGCAGCTTAACTAGCGGGAGGACAGGGGAGCAGTTCTTC
NA	NA	TRBJ1-1	TRBV14	CASSQYRNTEAFF	TGTGCCAGCAGCCAATATAGGAACACTGAAGCTTTCTTT
few	TRBD1	TRBJ1-2	TRBV29-1	CSAYRQGRMYGYTF	TGCAGCGCTTACCGACAGGGGCGTATGTATGGCTACACCTTC
NA	NA	TRBJ1-1	TRBV5-1	CASSGTGLGGDTEAFF	TGCGCCAGCAGCGGTACAGGGCTGGGTGGGGACACTGAAGCTTTCTTT
NA	NA	TRBJ1-6	TRBV27	CATYSPLHF	TGTGCCACCTATTCACCCCTCCACTTT
few	NA	TRBJ2-3	TRBV29-1	CSVENPGGTDTQYF	TGCAGCGTTGAAAACCCGGGGGGCACAGATACGCAGTATTTT
NA	NA	TRBJ2-5	TRBV4-1	CASSQMGVQETQYF	TGCGCCAGCAGCCAGATGGGAGTGCAAGAGACCCAGTACTTC
NA	NA	TRBJ1-5	TRBV6-1	CASRGSSTLNRPQHF	TGTGCCAGCCGGGGCAGCTCAACCCTCAATCGGCCCCAGCATTTT
many	TRBD1	TRBJ1-4	TRBV7-9	CASSWDRDREKLFF	TGTGCCAGCAGCTGGGACAGGGACCGTGAAAAACTGTTTTTT
NA	TRBD2	TRBJ2-7	TRBV27	CASSLLGLASSEQYF	TGTGCCAGCAGTTTACTGGGACTAGCGAGTTCCGAGCAGTACTTC
NA	NA	TRBJ1-4	TRBV29-1	CSVEGGLSGEKLFF	TGCAGCGTTGAAGGGGGCCTAAGCGGTGAAAAACTGTTTTTT
NA	TRBD1	TRBJ1-2	TRBV2	CASSELTGVYGYTF	TGTGCCAGCAGTGAACTGACAGGGGTCTATGGCTACACCTTC
NA	NA	TRBJ2-5	TRBV29-1	CSVVGQGETQYF	TGCAGCGTTGTAGGTCAGGGAGAGACCCAGTACTTC
NA	TRBD2	TRBJ2-7	TRBV10-3	CASSPGTSGSRSYEQYF	TGTGCCAGCAGTCCCGGGACTAGCGGGAGTAGGTCCTACGAGCAGTACTTC
NA	NA	TRBJ2-7	TRBV5-1	CASSLDGRRWGQYF	TGCGCCAGCAGCTTGGACGGCAGGCGATGGGGGCAGTACTTC
NA	NA	TRBJ2-5	TRBV11-3	CASSLASLGTQYF	TGTGCCAGCAGCTTAGCCTCCCTAGGGACCCAGTACTTC
many	NA	TRBJ2-5	TRBV3-1	CASSQGLSLETQYF	TGTGCCAGCAGCCAAGGACTAAGCCTAGAGACCCAGTACTTC
many	TRBD2	TRBJ2-5	TRBV20-1	CSASGWTSGQETQYF	TGCAGTGCTAGCGGCTGGACTAGCGGACAAGAGACCCAGTACTTC
NA	NA	TRBJ2-7	TRBV6-5	CASSYLLGEQYF	TGTGCCAGCAGTTACTTGCTAGGCGAGCAGTACTTC
NA	TRBD2	TRBJ2-2	TRBV20-1	CSAAGDYGGELFF	TGCAGTGCAGCGGGAGATTATGGCGGGGAGCTGTTTTTT
NA	NA	TRBJ1-1	TRBV29-1	CSAGDTPGTEAFF	TGCAGCGCTGGGGACACCCCCGGGACTGAAGCTTTCTTT
NA	TRBD2	TRBJ2-7	TRBV5-5	CASSPQNGGNYEQYF	TGTGCCAGCTCACCACAAAACGGGGGGAACTACGAGCAGTACTTC